The rows below give T cell receptor beta chains drawn from one sample of a study of prognosis after radiotherapy for stage I lung cancer. TCRdb processed the multiplex PCR reads anew with MiXCR; each CDR3 protein has one entry. The repertoire holds about 19,000 distinct CDR3 sequences, with 40% to 55% as singletons. Specimen: PBMCs, collected before or after stereotactic body radiation therapy (not recorded which). Source of these receptors: a donor at least 50 years old with non-small cell lung cancer. Each CDR3 is given with its conserved first and last residue. The order of the fields is V gene, clone size, J gene, D gene, CDR3 protein, CDR3 DNA. D genes are given only for firm matches. Expanded clones are given a class, and other clones once, few, many or no size at all.

TRBV28	-	TRBJ2-3	TRBD2	CASSPSGEDTQYF	TGTGCCAGCAGCCCTAGCGGGGAAGATACGCAGTATTTT
TRBV7-9	-	TRBJ2-7	-	CASSAYGDDHYF	TGTGCCAGCAGCGCGTACGGGGACGATCATTACTTC
TRBV5-1	many	TRBJ2-3	TRBD1	CASSWGQPTTDTQYF	TGCGCCAGCAGCTGGGGACAGCCGACCACAGATACGCAGTATTTT
TRBV25-1	many	TRBJ2-7	-	CASSVSGGHEQYF	TGTGCCAGCAGTGTTTCCGGGGGACACGAGCAGTACTTC
TRBV5-1	-	TRBJ2-2	TRBD1	CASSQRQGNTGELFF	TGCGCCAGCAGCCAAAGACAGGGGAACACCGGGGAGCTGTTTTTT
TRBV6-4	many	TRBJ1-5	TRBD1	CASSQKRPGQGLSQPQHF	TGTGCCAGCAGCCAAAAAAGACCGGGACAGGGGTTAAGTCAGCCCCAGCATTTT
TRBV7-6	many	TRBJ2-3	TRBD1	CASSPLEQGARTDTQYF	TGTGCCAGCAGCCCCCTCGAGCAGGGGGCGCGAACAGATACGCAGTATTTT
TRBV12-5	-	TRBJ2-2	-	CASGLVQAQWTGELFF	TGTGCTAGTGGTTTGGTACAGGCCCAGTGGACCGGGGAGCTGTTTTTT
TRBV3-1	many	TRBJ2-5	TRBD2	CASSLRTRGGETQYF	TGTGCCAGCAGCCTCAGGACTAGAGGAGGGGAGACCCAGTACTTC
TRBV7-3	many	TRBJ2-1	TRBD2	CASSLGGRGENEQFF	TGTGCCAGCAGCTTAGGCGGGAGGGGTGAAAATGAGCAGTTCTTC
TRBV5-4	many	TRBJ2-1	TRBD2	CAGSLASGSYNEQFF	TGTGCCGGCAGCTTGGCTAGCGGGAGCTACAATGAGCAGTTCTTC
TRBV7-7	-	TRBJ2-3	-	CASSSLAGWVDTQYF	TGTGCTAGCAGCTCACTAGCTGGTTGGGTAGATACGCAGTATTTT
TRBV6-9	-	TRBJ2-1	TRBD2	CASSSSWTSPQAVEQFF	TGTGCCAGCAGTTCTTCCTGGACTAGCCCCCAGGCTGTGGAGCAGTTCTTC
TRBV5-1	medium-sized	TRBJ2-2	TRBD1	CASSTGQGWTGELFF	TGCGCCAGCAGCACAGGACAGGGCTGGACCGGGGAGCTGTTTTTT
TRBV12-3/TRBV12-4	-	TRBJ1-2	TRBD1	CASRTRGPYGYTF	TGTGCCAGCAGGACCAGGGGGCCCTATGGCTACACCTTC
TRBV12-3/TRBV12-4	medium-sized	TRBJ1-6	TRBD1	CASGTGWIGSSPLHF	TGTGCCAGTGGGACAGGGTGGATTGGTAGTTCACCCCTCCACTTT
TRBV3-1	many	TRBJ2-1	TRBD2	CASSRGDRGLARSSSYNEQFF	TGTGCCAGCAGCCGGGGGGATAGAGGACTAGCACGTTCGAGCTCCTACAATGAGCAGTTCTTC
TRBV4-3	-	TRBJ2-3	-	CASSQEGRSTDTQYF	TGCGCCAGCAGCCAAGAGGGGAGGAGCACAGATACGCAGTATTTT
TRBV27	many	TRBJ1-4	-	CASSWRVPTNEKLFF	TGTGCCAGCAGTTGGCGGGTCCCAACTAATGAAAAACTGTTTTTT
TRBV5-4	many	TRBJ2-3	-	CASSTETLTDTQYF	TGTGCCAGCAGCACCGAAACCCTGACAGATACGCAGTATTTT
TRBV18	-	TRBJ2-5	-	CASSPPLPRETQYF	TGTGCCAGCTCACCGCCCTTACCCCGAGAGACCCAGTACTTC
TRBV11-1	many	TRBJ1-1	-	CASSPPLDLVMNTEAFF	TGTGCCAGCAGCCCCCCCCTGGACCTCGTCATGAACACTGAAGCTTTCTTT
TRBV7-9	-	TRBJ2-1	-	CASSRRGGPGNNEQFF	TGCGCCAGCAGCCGGAGGGGAGGACCTGGGAACAATGAGCAGTTCTTC
TRBV30	-	TRBJ1-5	-	CAWGLTGRAQHF	TGTGCCTGGGGCCTTACTGGCCGAGCCCAGCATTTT
TRBV6-9	-	TRBJ2-2	-	CASSSGSPGGELFF	TGTGCCAGCAGTTCCGGGAGCCCAGGCGGGGAGCTGTTTTTT
TRBV28	-	TRBJ1-3	-	CAILVGPGNTIYF	TGTGCCATCCTCGTGGGGCCTGGAAACACCATATATTTT
TRBV12-3/TRBV12-4	many	TRBJ1-1	TRBD1	CASSSITGGSTEAFF	TGTGCCAGCAGTTCCATCACAGGGGGGTCCACTGAAGCTTTCTTT
TRBV20-1	-	TRBJ1-3	-	CSARDATGGNTIYF	TGCAGTGCTAGAGATGCGACAGGCGGAAACACCATATATTTT
TRBV28	medium-sized	TRBJ1-2	-	CASSLSSWGQDGYTF	TGTGCCAGCAGTTTATCCTCCTGGGGGCAGGATGGCTACACCTTC
TRBV19	-	TRBJ2-7	-	CAPPRSLYEQYF	TGTGCCCCTCCCAGGAGTCTCTACGAGCAGTACTTC
TRBV11-2	-	TRBJ2-7	-	CASSYWTSLTYEQYF	TGTGCCAGCAGTTATTGGACGTCGTTAACCTACGAGCAGTACTTC
TRBV9	-	TRBJ2-7	-	CSSSARGANPHDHYF	TGTTCCAGCAGCGCCCGCGGGGCAAACCCCCACGATCATTACTTC
TRBV5-1	-	TRBJ1-2	-	CASSFVGYGYTF	TGCGCCAGCAGCTTTGTCGGGTATGGCTACACCTTC
TRBV6-2/TRBV6-3	-	TRBJ1-5	-	CASRGDSNQPQHF	TGTGCCAGCAGGGGTGATAGCAATCAGCCCCAGCATTTT
TRBV2	many	TRBJ2-3	-	CASRPTPDTQYF	TGTGCCAGCAGACCAACCCCAGATACGCAGTATTTT
TRBV19	many	TRBJ1-2	TRBD1	CASSTGGGVYGYTF	TGTGCCAGTAGTACGGGAGGGGGCGTCTATGGCTACACCTTC
TRBV27	-	TRBJ2-7	-	CASSLSGQGLNEQYF	TGTGCCAGCAGTTTATCGGGGCAGGGGCTTAACGAGCAGTACTTC
TRBV6-1	many	TRBJ2-1	TRBD2	CASSLTSGSSYNEQFF	TGTGCCAGCAGCCTGACTAGCGGAAGCTCCTACAATGAGCAGTTCTTC
TRBV19	medium-sized	TRBJ2-7	TRBD1	CASSPRPGTGLPYEQYF	TGTGCCAGTAGTCCGCGTCCCGGGACAGGGTTGCCCTACGAGCAGTACTTC
TRBV6-1	-	TRBJ2-7	TRBD1	CASKAGGAAYEQYF	TGTGCCAGTAAAGCAGGGGGCGCCGCCTACGAGCAGTACTTC
TRBV28	-	TRBJ2-7	TRBD2	CASRKGKARDYEKYF	TGTGCCAGCAGAAAAGGAAAGGCCCGGGACTACGAGAAGTACTTC